This entry lists 30 T cell receptor beta chains sequenced from one sample in a study of beta chain features in type 1 diabetes. Investigators reverse transcribed all isolated RNA, so they sequenced expressed TCRB transcripts. The assay was immunoSEQ multiplex PCR, and TCRdb's table has in-frame clones only and misses some. The sample shows around 300,000 clones, under 8.5% of them seen only once. Sequencing used central memory CD4+ T cells from blood. All receptors derive from a woman between 18 and 29 years old in good health.

DNA for the CDR3: TGTGCCAGCAGCGAGGAAGTGCACAACTATGGCTACACCTTC. This encodes CASSEEVHNYGYTF. The V gene is TRBV9, the J gene TRBJ1-2; D unresolved. Germline CDR1 SGDLS, CDR2 YYNGEE. This CDR3 spans 14 amino acids. With 3 bases removed from V and 2 bases from J, the gap between germline ends came to 11 bases.

This clone occurred a few times. The chain has TRBV5-1 and TRBJ2-3, with 10 bases aligning to TRBD1. The trim removed 1 base at V and 8 bases at J, leaving 13 bases unmatched. CDR3 length: 17 residues. Germline CDR1 SGHRS, CDR2 YFSETQ. This CDR3 is CASSLKPPGQGIGTQYF. In DNA form, the CDR3 reads TGCGCCAGCAGCTTGAAGCCTCCGGGACAGGGGATTGGTACGCAGTATTTT.

In this sample, this clone turned up a few times. The gene calls are TRBV7-2 and TRBJ2-1; TRBD1 is a possible D gene (6 bases). This CDR3 is 14 amino acids long. Germline CDR1 SGHTA, CDR2 FQGNSA. The V gene lost 2 bases and the J gene lost 6 bases, with 11 bases spanning the gap. Written as DNA, the CDR3 is TGTGCCAGCAGCTTAACCGGGACACTCAATGAGCAGTTCTTC. Its translation: CASSLTGTLNEQFF.

This clone was counted only a few times. The CDR3: CASSVTTADNEQFF. In DNA form, the CDR3 reads TGTGCCAGCAGCGTAACCACTGCGGACAATGAGCAGTTCTTC. The chain joins TRBV9 to TRBJ2-1, with D unclear. Trimming removed 1 base from V and 5 bases from J, with 10 bases in between. The CDR3 consists of 14 residues. Germline V lookup: CDR1 SGDLS, CDR2 YYNGEE.

This clone was detected a few times. The chain uses TRBV7-2 and TRBJ1-1; D is ambiguous. The ends were cut back, 1 base at V and 4 bases at J, with 13 bases in the middle. This CDR3 spans 15 amino acids. Per the germline V gene, CDR1 is SGHTA and CDR2 is FQGNSA. This CDR3 reads CASSLVSIRGTEAFF. In nucleotides, the CDR3 is TGTGCCAGCAGCTTAGTTTCGATACGGGGCACTGAAGCTTTCTTT.

The chain has TRBV7-2 and TRBJ1-1; D not resolved. Germline V gene lookup returns CDR1 SGHTA and CDR2 FQGNSA. Between the trimmed V and J ends, which lost 2 bases and 1 base, there was a span of 8 bases. The CDR3 is made up of 14 amino acids. The CDR3 loop reads CASSLIGPNTEAFF. CDR3 nucleotides: TGTGCCAGCAGCTTAATCGGGCCGAACACTGAAGCTTTCTTT.

The chain couples TRBV2 to TRBJ2-3; 7 nucleotides agree with TRBD2. The V segment lost 8 bases and the J segment 1 base; nucleotides outside the gene matches: 3. Germline loops: CDR1 SNHLY, CDR2 FYNNEI. CDR3 length: 13 amino acids. This CDR3 reads CASLRGGTDTQYF. As DNA, the CDR3 is TGTGCCAGCCTTCGGGGGGGCACAGATACGCAGTATTTT.

V usage is TRBV29-1 and J usage is TRBJ1-4, with TRBD1 identical over 7 bases. V lost 4 bases, J lost 4 bases, and 3 bases stayed unmatched. Germline values: CDR1 SQVTM, CDR2 ANQGSEA. There are 13 residues in the CDR3. CDR3 in amino acids: CSVAAGGNEKLFF. For the CDR3, the DNA is TGCAGCGTTGCGGCAGGGGGTAATGAAAAACTGTTTTTT.

This chain uses TRBV28 with TRBJ2-6, with D unresolved. Trimming cost V 5 bases and J 0 bases, with 11 bases left between them. The CDR3 covers 16 residues. CDR1 and CDR2 (germline): MDHEN, SYDVKM. CDR3 region: CASSPPRGSGANVLTF. The DNA of the CDR3 is TGTGCCAGCAGTCCACCCAGAGGCTCTGGGGCCAACGTCCTGACTTTC.

This clone was recorded a few times. The V call is TRBV5-1, the J call TRBJ2-1; 13 bases match TRBD2. V shed 0 bases and J 2 bases; nucleotides not matched to a gene: 2. Looked up from germline, CDR1 is SGHRS and CDR2 is YFSETQ. The CDR3 sequence is 17 residues long. The CDR3 protein is CASSLAGLAGAYNEQFF. The CDR3 DNA sequence: TGCGCCAGCAGCTTGGCAGGACTAGCGGGAGCCTACAATGAGCAGTTCTTC.

The chain links TRBV30 to TRBJ2-5; D is tentatively TRBD1 or TRBD2 (5 bases each). The CDR3 runs 15 residues. Trimming pared 6 bases from V and 5 bases from J, leaving 22 bases between. Germline-derived CDR1 and CDR2 are GTSNPN and SVGIG (reference sequence). CDR3 loop: CACKLGAGWSETQYF. CDR3 bases: TGTGCCTGCAAACTCGGGGCGGGTTGGAGCGAGACCCAGTACTTC.

The J gene is TRBJ1-2, the V gene TRBV7-2, with 9 positions matching TRBD1. V lost 4 bases and J lost 5; bases outside the gene matches: 8. CDR3 length: 15 amino acids. The germline V gene has CDR1 SGHTA and CDR2 FQGNSA. The CDR3 DNA reads TGTGCCAGCAGCTCACCGGGGACAGGGAGTTATGGCTACACCTTC. Its protein is CASSSPGTGSYGYTF.

This clone was observed a handful of times. The CDR3 reads CASRPGPSTLEQFF. DNA for the CDR3: TGTGCCAGCAGGCCGGGACCCTCCACATTAGAGCAGTTCTTC. The J gene is TRBJ2-1, the V gene TRBV28, with D tentatively TRBD1 or TRBD2 (5 bases each). The germline V gene encodes CDR1 MDHEN and CDR2 SYDVKM. V gave up 6 bases and J gave up 10 bases, with 19 bases separating them. The CDR3 sequence is 14 residues long.

V gene TRBV6-5 combines with J gene TRBJ2-4; weak D call: TRBD1 (5 bases). Germline V gives CDR1 MNHEY, CDR2 SVGAGI. The CDR3 loop spans 11 amino acids. The V and J ends lost 4 bases and 7 bases respectively, with 5 bases between them. CDR3 region: CASSWGNIQYF. In DNA, the CDR3 is TGTGCCAGCAGTTGGGGCAACATTCAGTACTTC.

This clone occurred a few times. The V gene is TRBV7-2, the J gene TRBJ2-7, with 8 bases identical to TRBD2. There are 13 residues in the CDR3. Germline CDR1 and CDR2: SGHTA and FQGNSA. With 5 bases clipped from V and 2 bases from J, the junction kept 2 bases outside the gene matches. CDR3 residues: CASSPGGPYEQYV. For the CDR3, the DNA is TGTGCCAGCAGCCCGGGGGGGCCCTACGAGCAGTACGTC.

The V gene is TRBV7-6, the J gene TRBJ1-4; D gene uncertain. The V end lost 3 bases, the J end lost 5 bases, and 7 bases lay between the germline ends. Germline CDR1 SGHVS, CDR2 FNYEAQ. This CDR3 is built from 13 residues. The CDR3: CASSLVYNEKLFF. The CDR3 DNA sequence: TGTGCCAGCAGCTTGGTCTACAATGAAAAACTGTTTTTT.

V gene TRBV14 combines with J gene TRBJ1-3; D gene ambiguous. Germline V gene sequence: CDR1 SGHDN, CDR2 FVKESK. Trimming pared 6 bases from V and 0 bases from J, leaving 12 bases between. The CDR3 runs to 15 residues. The CDR3 DNA is TGTGCCAGCAGTCCTCAACCGAGCTCTGGAAACACCATATATTTT. This encodes CASSPQPSSGNTIYF.

V usage is TRBV10-3 and J usage is TRBJ2-1, with 8 bases matching TRBD2. CDR3 length: 13 amino acids. V shed 4 bases, J shed 6 bases, and the junction held 2 bases outside the gene matches. Germline V gene data show CDR1 as ENHRY and CDR2 as SYGVKD. The CDR3 spells CAISVGLVNEQFF. CDR3 DNA: TGTGCCATCAGTGTGGGACTAGTCAATGAGCAGTTCTTC.

The chain carries TRBV13 and TRBJ2-5; D call uncertain. CDR1 is PRHDT, CDR2 FYEKMQ, per germline (reference sequence). This CDR3 has 15 amino acids. V was shortened by 8 bases and J by 4 bases, with 20 bases between the two germline ends. The CDR3 coding sequence is TGTGCCAGCTCACACCGAGTCAGGTCTGGAGAGACCCAGTACTTC. Amino acid sequence: CASSHRVRSGETQYF.

The chain recombines TRBV6-6 with TRBJ2-7, with 7 positions matching TRBD2. In germline, CDR1 is MNHNY, CDR2 SVGAGI (reference sequence). The CDR3 is made up of 15 amino acids. J was trimmed by 3 bases and V by 6 bases; bases with no gene match: 11. This CDR3 reads CASSGEGRIVYEQYF. CDR3 coding DNA: TGTGCCAGCAGCGGGGAGGGCCGGATAGTCTACGAGCAGTACTTC.

This chain links TRBV4-3 with TRBJ1-6; D perhaps matches TRBD1 (5 bases). V was shortened by 4 bases and J by 9 bases, with 13 bases between the two germline ends. Germline V gene sequence: CDR1 LGHNA, CDR2 YSLEER. The CDR3 is 14 residues long. CDR3 protein: CASSPGFSGSPLHF. The CDR3 DNA sequence: TGCGCCAGCAGCCCAGGGTTTTCGGGTTCACCCCTCCACTTT.

In this sample, this clone turned up a few times. The CDR3 region has the DNA TGTGCCTGGAGTGGGGCAGAGAGCTCCTACGAGCAGTACTTC. Residues: CAWSGAESSYEQYF. V and J are TRBV30 and TRBJ2-7, with D unclear. The CDR3 is made up of 14 amino acids. The V end lost 1 base, the J end lost 0 bases, and 10 bases lay between the germline ends. Germline V gene sequence: CDR1 GTSNPN, CDR2 SVGIG (reference sequence).

The chain joins TRBV7-9 to TRBJ2-1; D is perhaps TRBD1 (5 bases). The germline CDR1 and CDR2 sequences are SEHNR and FQNEAQ (reference sequence). Trimming stripped 1 base from V and 3 bases from J, with 10 bases between. The CDR3 loop spans 15 amino acids. The CDR3 loop is CASSLGGQGYNEQFF. CDR3 in DNA: TGTGCCAGCAGCTTAGGTGGTCAGGGCTACAATGAGCAGTTCTTC.

The V and J genes are TRBV7-8 and TRBJ2-5; D might be TRBD1 (5 bases). Germline V gene sequence: CDR1 SGHVS, CDR2 FQNEAQ. The length of the CDR3 is 15 residues. V lost 2 bases and J lost 5, with 15 bases in between. The CDR3: CASSLRLGRDETQYF. The CDR3 DNA sequence: TGTGCCAGCAGCTTACGTCTGGGGCGTGACGAGACCCAGTACTTC.

CDR3: CASSSYSSGANVLTF. In DNA, the CDR3 is TGTGCCAGCAGCTCCTACAGCTCTGGGGCCAACGTCCTGACTTTC. This chain connects TRBV11-3 to TRBJ2-6; D call uncertain. Germline CDR1 is SGHNT and CDR2 is YENEEA. The length of the CDR3 is 15 residues. Trimming removed 4 bases from V and 0 bases from J, with 7 bases in between.

This clone was found a few times. This rearrangement joins TRBV27 to TRBJ2-5, with 16 positions matching TRBD2. V lost 5 bases, J lost 6 bases, and 6 bases stayed unmatched. The CDR3 consists of 16 residues. Germline loops: CDR1 MNHEY, CDR2 SMNVEV (reference sequence). The CDR3 region has the DNA TGTGCCAGCAGTAAAGGGACTAGCGGGGGGGAAAAGACCCAGTACTTC. Amino acid sequence: CASSKGTSGGEKTQYF.

This clone was counted only a few times. The genes are TRBV19 and TRBJ1-5; D not certain. This CDR3 has 8 amino acids. Trimming took 11 bases from V and 11 from J, leaving 7 bases between them. Germline CDR1 LNHDA, CDR2 SQIVND (reference sequence). For the CDR3, the DNA is TGTGCCCCCCGGGCCCAGCATTTT. Translated: CAPRAQHF.

Ten or more counts support this clone. This chain uses TRBV19 with TRBJ1-1, with D possibly being TRBD1 (6 bases). Germline V lookup: CDR1 LNHDA, CDR2 SQIVND (reference sequence). This CDR3 is built from 13 residues. The ends were cut back, 6 bases at V and 2 bases at J, with 10 bases in the middle. CDR3 nucleotides: TGTGCCAGTAGAACAGGGCTCAACACTGAAGCTTTCTTT. Protein product: CASRTGLNTEAFF. Looking up the rest from reference TRBV19 and TRBJ1-1 gives the full variable domain: DGGITQSPKYLFRKEGQNVTLSCEQNLNHDAMYWYRQDPGQGLRLIYYSQIVNDFQKGDIAEGYSVSREKKESFPLTVTSAQKNPTAFYLCASRTGLNTEAFFGQGTRLTVV.

Only a few counts were recorded for this clone. The rearrangement joins TRBV7-2 to TRBJ2-1; the match to TRBD2 covers 7 bases. The junction had 6 bases not matched to a gene; V was cut back by 5 bases and J by 2 bases. The CDR3 sequence is 15 residues long. CDR1 SGHTA and CDR2 FQGNSA come from the germline V gene. The chain's CDR3 is CASSPSGTTYNEQFF. The CDR3 bases are TGTGCCAGCAGCCCCAGCGGGACGACCTACAATGAGCAGTTCTTC. The entire variable domain, with the rest obtained from reference TRBV7-2 and TRBJ2-1, is as follows: GAGVSQSPSNKVTEKGKDVELRCDPISGHTALYWYRQSLGQGLEFLIYFQGNSAPDKSGLPSDRFSAERTGGSVSTLTIQRTQQEDSAVYLCASSPSGTTYNEQFFGPGTRLTVL.

The table lists this clone with a few counts. The chain recombines TRBV5-4 with TRBJ2-7; 7 nucleotides line up with TRBD1. CDR3 length equals 15 residues. The V gene's germline CDR1 is SGHNT and CDR2 YYREEE (reference sequence). Losses at the gene ends were 3 bases for V and 1 base for J; bases not matched to a gene: 7. The CDR3 protein is CASSSSGQRSYEQYF. In nucleotides, the CDR3 is TGTGCCAGCAGCTCCTCGGGACAGAGATCCTACGAGCAGTACTTC.